Presented here are 24 T cell receptor beta chains from one specimen sequenced in a study of tumor-infiltrating lymphocytes in localized non-small cell lung cancer. Profiled with immunoSEQ multiplex PCR; TCRdb holds only in-frame clones, not every one. The repertoire consists of more than 10,000 clones, with 80% to 90% occurring once and the leading ten covering about 4%. Sequencing input: uninvolved lung tissue not adjacent to the tumor. These receptors were taken from a human donor with non-small cell lung cancer.

This CDR3 reads CASSQDDRFSGYTF. The DNA of the CDR3 is TGCGCCAGCAGCCAAGATGATAGGTTCTCTGGCTACACCTTC. The gene calls are TRBV4-1 and TRBJ1-2; no clear D gene. This CDR3 has 14 residues. The germline V and J ends were trimmed by 0 bases and 7 bases, with 12 bases remaining between them. Germline assignment: CDR1 MGHRA and CDR2 YSYEKL.

The chain links TRBV30 to TRBJ2-3; the D gene is possibly TRBD2 (6 bases). CDR3 length equals 14 residues. Trimming shortened V by 2 bases and J by 2 bases, and 11 bases separated the two germline ends. CDR1 is GTSNPN, CDR2 SVGIG, per germline (reference sequence). CDR3 sequence (DNA): TGTGCCTGGAGTAATGGGGGGTTCACAGATACGCAGTATTTT. Its translation is CAWSNGGFTDTQYF.

The chain links TRBV7-2 to TRBJ1-3; no definite D call. The germline CDR1 and CDR2 sequences are SGHTA and FQGNSA. The V and J ends lost 2 bases and 1 base respectively, with 3 bases between them. This CDR3 spans 13 amino acids. CDR3 nucleotides: TGTGCCAGCAGCTTAATTTCTGGAAACACCATATATTTT. This translates into CASSLISGNTIYF.

The chain carries TRBV18 and TRBJ1-2, with D possibly TRBD1 on 5 matching bases. V shed 3 bases and J shed 3 bases, with 8 bases lying between them. The CDR3 is made up of 13 amino acids. Per the germline V gene, CDR1 is KGHSH and CDR2 is LQKENI. The CDR3 reads CASSPDKDYGYTF. Written as DNA, the CDR3 is TGTGCCAGCTCACCGGACAAGGACTATGGCTACACCTTC.

The chain carries TRBV2 and TRBJ2-3; 8 bases map to TRBD1. CDR1 SNHLY and CDR2 FYNNEI come from the germline V gene. V trimming: 3 bases; J trimming: 3 bases; junction bases outside the gene matches: 2. This CDR3 has 14 amino acids. CDR3 sequence reads: CASSEGQVTDTQYF. The CDR3 coding sequence is TGTGCCAGCAGTGAGGGACAGGTTACAGATACGCAGTATTTT.

The CDR3 loop is CSVGSRTGTDTQYF. In DNA form, the CDR3 reads TGCAGCGTTGGAAGCCGGACAGGCACAGATACGCAGTATTTT. This rearrangement joins TRBV29-1 to TRBJ2-3; possibly TRBD1 for D (6 bases). The CDR3 has 14 amino acids. The germline V gene encodes CDR1 SQVTM and CDR2 ANQGSEA. Trimming took off 4 bases at V and 1 base at J, with 12 bases between the two ends.

In its sample, this clone was seen a few times. The chain uses TRBV14 and TRBJ2-1; D is undetermined. V lost 4 bases to trimming and J lost 6 bases, with 13 bases between them. CDR1 is SGHDN, CDR2 FVKESK, per germline. The CDR3 runs 14 residues. DNA of the CDR3: TGTGCCAGCAGCCCCCGGACGGGCGGCAATGAGCAGTTCTTC. Translation: CASSPRTGGNEQFF.

The rearrangement links TRBV6-1 to TRBJ1-5; maybe TRBD1 (5 bases). The germline V and J ends were trimmed by 0 bases and 10 bases, with 16 bases remaining between them. Germline CDR1 is MNHNS and CDR2 is SASEGT. The CDR3 consists of 15 residues. The CDR3 DNA follows: TGTGCCAGCAGTGAAGCGTTTGACAGTTTACAACCCCAGCATTTT. This codes for CASSEAFDSLQPQHF.

The table lists this clone with a few counts. CDR3 protein: CASSEPGLAGVETQYF. The CDR3 nucleotides read TGTGCCAGCAGTGAACCGGGACTAGCGGGAGTAGAGACCCAGTACTTC. The rearrangement links TRBV25-1 to TRBJ2-5; 14 positions match TRBD2. The CDR3 runs 16 residues. V lost 2 bases and J lost 4; bases outside the gene matches: 3. The germline V gene has CDR1 MGHDK and CDR2 SYGVNS.

The chain is built from TRBV5-4 and TRBJ2-5; D may be TRBD1 or TRBD2 (7 bases each). The V gene's germline CDR1 is SGHNT and CDR2 YYREEE (reference sequence). The CDR3 has 14 residues. Trimming cost V 2 bases and J 5 bases, with 13 bases left between them. CDR3 residues: CASSLWQGGETQYF. The CDR3 DNA reads TGTGCCAGCAGCTTATGGCAGGGGGGGGAGACCCAGTACTTC.

The rearrangement links TRBV29-1 to TRBJ1-4; 10 bases fit TRBD1. Trimming cost V 6 bases and J 0 bases; bases outside gene matches: 7. The germline V gene has CDR1 SQVTM and CDR2 ANQGSEA. This CDR3 has 16 residues. CDR3 in DNA: TGCAGCGTGAGAGGACAGGGGGGCGCAACTAATGAAAAACTGTTTTTT. It yields the protein CSVRGQGGATNEKLFF.

The chain couples TRBV27 to TRBJ1-1; TRBD1 might be the D (6 bases). This CDR3 comprises 17 residues. V was shortened by 2 bases and J by 1 base, with 17 bases between the two germline ends. Germline CDR1 is MNHEY and CDR2 is SMNVEV (reference sequence). CDR3 sequence reads: CASSLKVLGASNTEAFF. The CDR3 DNA reads TGTGCCAGCAGTTTAAAAGTATTGGGGGCTTCGAACACTGAAGCTTTCTTT.

V gene TRBV30 combines with J gene TRBJ1-5, with D maybe TRBD1 (6 bases). CDR1 and CDR2 from the germline V gene are GTSNPN and SVGIG (reference sequence). The CDR3 is 12 residues long. Trimming left V 1 base short and J 11 bases short, with 12 bases between. Here the CDR3 DNA reads TGTGCCTGGAGTGGAATTCAGGGGACCCAGCATTTT. Amino acids: CAWSGIQGTQHF.

The CDR3 sequence is CASSQSSYNSPLHF. The CDR3 bases are TGTGCCAGCAGCCAGAGCTCCTATAATTCACCCCTCCACTTT. The V call is TRBV11-2, the J call TRBJ1-6; no firm D call. The germline V gene has CDR1 SGHAT and CDR2 FQNNGV. V lost 5 bases, J lost 0 bases, and 5 bases lay in between. This CDR3 contains 14 residues.

The rearrangement uses TRBV4-1 and TRBJ2-3; 14 nucleotides agree with TRBD2. Unmatched junction bases numbered 10, after V lost 0 bases and J lost 14 bases. This CDR3 is 16 amino acids long. CDR1 and CDR2 (germline): MGHRA, YSYEKL. For the CDR3, the DNA is TGCGCCAGCAGCCAAGATCTTCACTGGGGACTAGCGGGGGTGTATTTT. Its protein is CASSQDLHWGLAGVYF.

The chain has TRBV10-3 and TRBJ1-1; D is ambiguous. V gave up 0 bases and J gave up 6 bases, with 11 bases separating them. Germline V CDR1 and CDR2: ENHRY, SYGVKD. This CDR3 spans 14 amino acids. The CDR3 sequence is CAISESGDWAEAFF. CDR3 nucleotide sequence: TGTGCCATCAGTGAGTCCGGGGATTGGGCTGAAGCTTTCTTT.

The V call is TRBV30, the J call TRBJ1-3; D ambiguous. Germline-derived CDR1 and CDR2 are GTSNPN and SVGIG (reference sequence). Between the trimmed V and J ends, which lost 2 bases and 8 bases, there was a span of 10 bases. This CDR3 region has 12 residues. CDR3 residues: CAWSQNWDTIYF. The CDR3 DNA is TGTGCCTGGAGTCAGAATTGGGACACCATATATTTT.

The V gene is TRBV13, the J gene TRBJ2-7, with 9 bases that match TRBD1. Germline V gene data show CDR1 as PRHDT and CDR2 as FYEKMQ (reference sequence). The CDR3 runs to 14 residues. The V and J ends lost 5 bases and 6 bases, in that order; junction bases with no gene match: 8. The chain's CDR3 is CASSLQGALGEQYF. The CDR3 DNA reads as TGTGCCAGCAGCCTACAGGGGGCTCTAGGCGAGCAGTACTTC.

V gene TRBV5-1 combines with J gene TRBJ1-2; the D is unclear. Per the germline V gene, CDR1 is SGHRS and CDR2 is YFSETQ. This CDR3 comprises 13 residues. Trimming took 0 bases from V and 8 from J, leaving 11 bases between them. This chain's CDR3 is CASSLDQDRGYTF. The CDR3 DNA reads as TGCGCCAGCAGCTTGGACCAGGATAGGGGCTACACCTTC.

CDR3 sequence: CASSRQDRPNTEAFF. CDR3 nucleotides: TGTGCCAGTAGTAGACAGGACAGACCGAACACTGAAGCTTTCTTT. V and J are TRBV19 and TRBJ1-1; possible D gene TRBD1, 6 bases. The germline V gene has CDR1 LNHDA and CDR2 SQIVND (reference sequence). V shed 4 bases and J shed 1 base, with 13 bases lying between them. CDR3 size: 15 residues.

The chain couples TRBV7-3 to TRBJ2-7; D ambiguous. This CDR3 region has 10 residues. Looked up from germline, CDR1 is SGHTA and CDR2 is FQGTGA. Trimming took 0 bases from V and 6 from J, leaving 0 bases between them. The CDR3 bases are TGTGCCAGCAGCTTAACCGAGCAGTACTTC. Amino acid sequence: CASSLTEQYF.

The chain recombines TRBV25-1 with TRBJ2-1; either TRBD1 or TRBD2 may fit D (5 bases each). This CDR3 is built from 16 residues. Trimming shortened V by 2 bases and J by 4 bases, and 15 bases separated the two germline ends. Per germline, CDR1 MGHDK and CDR2 SYGVNS. CDR3 protein: CASSERGGAQYNEQFF. CDR3 nucleotides: TGTGCCAGCAGTGAACGGGGCGGAGCCCAATACAATGAGCAGTTCTTC.

The chain links TRBV5-4 to TRBJ2-5; 9 positions agree with TRBD2. Germline CDR1 and CDR2: SGHNT and YYREEE (reference sequence). V was pared by 7 bases and J by 11 bases, with 12 bases of the junction left unmatched. The CDR3 is 13 residues long. Here the CDR3 DNA reads TGTGCCAGCTCAGAGACTAGCGGAGGAAGTCAGTACTTC. Translating gives CASSETSGGSQYF.

The V and J genes are TRBV6-5 and TRBJ2-7; TRBD1 matches 8 bases. Germline V gene data show CDR1 as MNHEY and CDR2 as SVGAGI. The CDR3 consists of 15 residues. V shed 0 bases, J shed 1 base, and the junction held 2 bases outside the gene matches. The CDR3 DNA reads as TGTGCCAGCAGTTACTCGTGGGACAGGTCCTACGAGCAGTACTTC. It encodes CASSYSWDRSYEQYF.